The entry that follows covers one T cell receptor (beta chain) sequence. What it binds is not known. CDR1 and CDR2 (germline): SGHAT, FQDESV (reference sequence). This CDR3 has 14 amino acids. Trimming at V came to 3 bases and at J to 7 bases, leaving 6 bases not matched to a gene. The sample comes from a study of T cell repertoires in cytomegalovirus infection. Study at large: Recently identified HLA-C-restricted CMV epitopes and well-studied HLA-B-restricted CMV epitopes were used by the study. Carrying CMV and the relevant HLA type showed in public TCR beta signatures.

Study-wide results and caveats: Predominance within the ex vivo response was attributable to HLA-C-restricted CMV-specific TCR beta clonotypes. Carriage of CMV together with the relevant HLA was identifiable through cumulative public TCR beta family frequency.

TCRdb passed the reads through MiXCR, listing each CDR3 protein once. The table has roughly 110,000 distinct CDR3 sequences, 30% seen once; the top ten hold 41%. Sequencing used CD8+ T cells from cultured PBMCs, obtained from culture after CMV antigen stimulation. This clonotype was obtained from a human donor in good health (CMV status not recorded). Some clones in this sample may be carry-over from other donors' samples. The chain couples TRBV11-1 to TRBJ1-5; 7 nucleotides line up with TRBD1. CDR3 nucleotide sequence: TGTGCCAGCAGCTTGCCGGGACAGAGGCAGCCCCAGCATTTT. It is translated as CASSLPGQRQPQHF.